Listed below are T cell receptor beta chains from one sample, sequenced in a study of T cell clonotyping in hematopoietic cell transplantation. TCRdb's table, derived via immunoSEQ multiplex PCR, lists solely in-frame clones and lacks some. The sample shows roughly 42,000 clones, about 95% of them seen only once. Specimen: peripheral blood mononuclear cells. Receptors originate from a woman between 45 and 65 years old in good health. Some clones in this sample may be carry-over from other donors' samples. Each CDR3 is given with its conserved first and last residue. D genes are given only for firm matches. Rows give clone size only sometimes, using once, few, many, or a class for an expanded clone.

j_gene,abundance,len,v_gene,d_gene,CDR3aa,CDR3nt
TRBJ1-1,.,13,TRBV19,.,CASSINMNTEAFF,TGTGCCAGTAGTATCAACATGAACACTGAAGCTTTCTTT
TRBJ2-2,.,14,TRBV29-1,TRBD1,CSAATGGSTGELFF,TGCAGCGCCGCCACAGGGGGCTCCACCGGGGAGCTGTTTTTT
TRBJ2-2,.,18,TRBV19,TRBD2,CASSILSGTSGNTGELFF,TGTGCCAGTAGTATTCTCTCGGGGACTAGCGGAAACACCGGGGAGCTGTTTTTT
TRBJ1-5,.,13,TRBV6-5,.,CASRTDRNQPQHF,TGTGCCAGCAGGACAGACCGCAATCAGCCCCAGCATTTT
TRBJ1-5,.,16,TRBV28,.,CASSLVGTHVQQPQHF,TGTGCCAGCAGTTTAGTCGGGACACACGTACAGCAGCCCCAGCATTTT
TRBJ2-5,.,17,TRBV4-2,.,CASSQDSGVLLQETQYF,TGTGCCAGCAGCCAAGATTCGGGGGTGCTTCTCCAAGAGACCCAGTACTTC
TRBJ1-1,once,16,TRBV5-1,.,CASSRGGRVMNTEAFF,TGCGCCAGCAGCAGGGGGGGCAGGGTAATGAACACTGAAGCTTTCTTT
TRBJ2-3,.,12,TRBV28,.,CASSHDTDTQYF,TGTGCCAGCAGCCATGACACAGATACGCAGTATTTT
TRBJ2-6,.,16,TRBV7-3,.,CASSLSGASGANVLTF,TGTGCCAGCAGCTTAAGTGGGGCCTCTGGGGCCAACGTCCTGACTTTC
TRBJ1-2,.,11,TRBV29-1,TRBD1,CSVGTGYDYTF,TGCAGCGTTGGGACAGGGTATGACTACACCTTC
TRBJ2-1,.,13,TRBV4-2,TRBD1,CASSQTGGVEQFF,TGTGCCAGCAGCCAGACAGGGGGCGTTGAGCAGTTCTTC
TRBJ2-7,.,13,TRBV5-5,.,CASSWAGPYEQYF,TGTGCCAGCAGCTGGGCGGGACCCTACGAGCAGTACTTC
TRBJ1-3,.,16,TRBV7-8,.,CASSNYRTRTGNTIYF,TGTGCCAGCAGCAACTACAGGACCCGGACCGGAAACACCATATATTTT
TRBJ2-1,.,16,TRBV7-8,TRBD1,CASSLSLGQGSNEQFF,TGTGCCAGCAGCTTATCTTTAGGACAGGGGAGTAATGAGCAGTTCTTC
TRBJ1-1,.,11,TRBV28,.,CASRLDREAFF,TGTGCCAGCAGACTTGACAGGGAAGCTTTCTTT
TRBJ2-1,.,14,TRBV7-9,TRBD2,CASIIGERGALQFF,TGTGCCAGCATTATTGGGGAGCGGGGGGCCCTTCAGTTCTTC
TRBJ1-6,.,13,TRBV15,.,CATSRHHNSPLHF,TGTGCCACCAGCCGACACCATAATTCACCCCTCCACTTT
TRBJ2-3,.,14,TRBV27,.,CASSLGRSTDTQYF,TGTGCCAGCAGTTTGGGCAGAAGCACAGATACGCAGTATTTT
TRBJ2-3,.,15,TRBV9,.,CASSVGPGISDTQYF,TGTGCCAGCAGCGTAGGCCCGGGGATCTCAGATACGCAGTATTTT
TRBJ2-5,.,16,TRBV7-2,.,CASSKGYGVSGETQYF,TGTGCCAGCAGCAAAGGGTACGGGGTTTCAGGGGAGACCCAGTACTTC
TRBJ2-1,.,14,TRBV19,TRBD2,CASSMLAGDNEQFF,TGTGCCAGTAGTATGCTAGCGGGGGACAATGAGCAGTTCTTC
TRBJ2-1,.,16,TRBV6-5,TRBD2,CASSYHEGAGGNEQFF,TGTGCCAGCAGTTATCACGAAGGGGCGGGGGGGAATGAGCAGTTCTTC
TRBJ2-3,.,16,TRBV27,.,CASSSLLPTETDTQYF,TGTGCCAGCAGTTCCCTCCTTCCGACAGAAACAGATACGCAGTATTTT
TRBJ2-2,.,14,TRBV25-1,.,CASSDSRAREQLFF,TGTGCCAGCAGTGATAGCAGGGCGAGGGAGCAGCTGTTTTTT
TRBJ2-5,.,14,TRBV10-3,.,CAISVGLEGETQYF,TGTGCCATCAGTGTTGGGCTAGAGGGTGAGACCCAGTACTTC
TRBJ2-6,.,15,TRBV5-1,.,CASSSVPSGANVLTF,TGCGCCAGCAGCTCGGTCCCCTCTGGGGCCAACGTCCTGACTTTC
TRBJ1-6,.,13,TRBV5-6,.,CASSPPQGSPLHF,TGTGCCAGCAGCCCCCCACAGGGTTCACCCCTCCACTTT
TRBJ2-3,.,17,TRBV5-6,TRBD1,CASSPKGQGLSTDTQYF,TGTGCCAGCAGCCCAAAGGGACAGGGCCTTAGCACAGATACGCAGTATTTT
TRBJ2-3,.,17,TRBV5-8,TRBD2,CASSLVLAGFFTDTQYF,TGTGCCAGCAGCTTGGTACTAGCGGGGTTCTTCACAGATACGCAGTATTTT
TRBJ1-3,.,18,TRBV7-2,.,CASSLGGRGGSRGNTIYF,TGTGCCAGCAGCTTAGGCGGCCGTGGGGGGTCTCGTGGAAACACCATATATTTT
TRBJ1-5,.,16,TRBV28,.,CASSSPNEGLGGPQHF,TGTGCCAGCAGCTCCCCCAATGAAGGGCTCGGAGGGCCCCAGCATTTT
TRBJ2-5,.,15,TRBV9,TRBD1,CASSSQGSVQETQYF,TGTGCCAGCAGCTCACAGGGGTCGGTCCAAGAGACCCAGTACTTC
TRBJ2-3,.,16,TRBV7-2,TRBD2,CASSKGASGGEDTQYF,TGTGCCAGCAGCAAGGGGGCTAGCGGGGGCGAGGATACGCAGTATTTT
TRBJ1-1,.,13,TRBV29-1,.,CSVSGHGNTEAFF,TGCAGCGTTTCAGGGCACGGGAACACTGAAGCTTTCTTT
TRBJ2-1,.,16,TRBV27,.,CASSFSRDTAYNEQFF,TGTGCCAGCAGTTTTTCCCGGGACACTGCCTACAATGAGCAGTTCTTC
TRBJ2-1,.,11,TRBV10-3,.,CAIRGLDEQFF,TGTGCCATCAGGGGGCTGGATGAGCAGTTCTTC